These 3 T cell receptor beta chains came from one sample sequenced in a study of T cell responses to AZD1222 COVID-19 vaccine. This table comes from immunoSEQ multiplex PCR, and its TCRdb copy is limited to in-frame clones, with some not included. The table lists about 140,000 clones, over 85% of them singletons. This specimen consisted of peripheral blood, obtained on day 0 of MenACWY control vaccination. Receptors were obtained from an adult in good health.

The chain carries TRBV10-3 and TRBJ2-5, with D perhaps given as TRBD1 or TRBD2 (5 bases each). From germline, CDR1 is ENHRY and CDR2 SYGVKD. V gave up 5 bases and J gave up 5 bases, with 12 bases separating them. This CDR3 is built from 13 residues. CDR3 in amino acids: CAISPGSPETQYF. The DNA for the CDR3 is TGTGCCATCAGTCCAGGGAGCCCCGAGACCCAGTACTTC.

The chain links TRBV20-1 to TRBJ1-2, with D uncertain. The germline V gene encodes CDR1 DFQATT and CDR2 SNEGSKA (reference sequence). The CDR3 is made up of 11 amino acids. V dropped 5 bases and J dropped 3 bases, with 7 bases sitting between them. The CDR3 coding sequence is TGCAGTGCTGAGGGATACTATGGCTACACCTTC. It yields the protein CSAEGYYGYTF.

V is TRBV3-1 (or the pseudogene TRBV3-2) and J is TRBJ1-3; 8 bases map to TRBD1. Unmatched junction bases numbered 7, after V lost 4 bases and J lost 5 bases. The CDR3 is 15 residues long. Germline loops: CDR1 LGHDT, CDR2 YNNKEL (reference sequence). The CDR3 loop reads CASSRPGQGRNTIYF. CDR3 coding DNA: TGTGCCAGCAGCCGACCTGGACAGGGCAGAAACACCATATATTTT.